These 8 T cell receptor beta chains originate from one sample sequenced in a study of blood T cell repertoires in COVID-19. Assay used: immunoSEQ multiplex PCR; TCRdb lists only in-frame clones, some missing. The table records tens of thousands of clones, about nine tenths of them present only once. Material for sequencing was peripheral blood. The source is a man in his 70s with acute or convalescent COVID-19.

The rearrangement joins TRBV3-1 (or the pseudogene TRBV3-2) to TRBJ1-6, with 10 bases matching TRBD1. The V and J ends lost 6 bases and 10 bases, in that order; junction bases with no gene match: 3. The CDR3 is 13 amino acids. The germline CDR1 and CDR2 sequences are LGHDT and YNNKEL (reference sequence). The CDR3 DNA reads TGTGCCAGCAGGGGGACAGGGGTATCACCCCTCCACTTT. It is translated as CASRGTGVSPLHF.

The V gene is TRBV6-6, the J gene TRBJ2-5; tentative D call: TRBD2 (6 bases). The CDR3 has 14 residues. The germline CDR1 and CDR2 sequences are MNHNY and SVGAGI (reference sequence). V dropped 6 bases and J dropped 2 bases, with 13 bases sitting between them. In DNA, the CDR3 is TGTGCCAGCAGCCTGGGGCGGGGACAAGAGACCCAGTACTTC. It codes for CASSLGRGQETQYF.

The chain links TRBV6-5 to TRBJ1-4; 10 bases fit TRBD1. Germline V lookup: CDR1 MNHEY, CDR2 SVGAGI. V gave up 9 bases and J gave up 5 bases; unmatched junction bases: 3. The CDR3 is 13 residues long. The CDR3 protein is CASRTGGNEKLFF. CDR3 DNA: TGTGCCAGTCGGACAGGGGGGAATGAAAAACTGTTTTTT.

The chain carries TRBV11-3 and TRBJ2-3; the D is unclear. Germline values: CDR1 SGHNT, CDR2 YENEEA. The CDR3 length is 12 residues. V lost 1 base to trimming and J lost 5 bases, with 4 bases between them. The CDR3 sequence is CASSLGGDTQYF. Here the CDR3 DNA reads TGTGCCAGCAGCTTAGGCGGAGATACGCAGTATTTT. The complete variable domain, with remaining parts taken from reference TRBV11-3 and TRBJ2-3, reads EAGVVQSPRYKIIEKKQPVAFWCNPISGHNTLYWYLQNLGQGPELLIRYENEEAVDDSQLPKDRFSAERLKGVDSTLKIQPAELGDSAVYLCASSLGGDTQYFGPGTRLTVL.

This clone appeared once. CDR3 sequence (DNA): TGTGCCAGTAGTAATAAAGGGGTTTTCTCCTACGAGCAGTACTTC. It encodes CASSNKGVFSYEQYF. The chain employs TRBV19 and TRBJ2-7, with TRBD1 as a possible D gene (5 bases). V was pared by 4 bases and J by 0 bases, with 13 bases between. CDR3 length equals 15 residues. CDR1 and CDR2 from the germline V gene are LNHDA and SQIVND (reference sequence).

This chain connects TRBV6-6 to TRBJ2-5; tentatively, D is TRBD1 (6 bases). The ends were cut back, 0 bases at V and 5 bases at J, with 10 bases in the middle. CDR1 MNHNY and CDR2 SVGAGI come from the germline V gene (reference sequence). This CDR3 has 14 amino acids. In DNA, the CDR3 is TGTGCCAGCAGTTACTCGGCCAGGGGTGAGACCCAGTACTTC. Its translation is CASSYSARGETQYF.

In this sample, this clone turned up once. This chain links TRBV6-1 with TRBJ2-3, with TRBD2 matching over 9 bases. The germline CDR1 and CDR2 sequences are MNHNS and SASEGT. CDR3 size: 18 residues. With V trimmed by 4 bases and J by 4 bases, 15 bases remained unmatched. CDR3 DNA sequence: TGTGCCAGCAGTGCAAGAGCCTATAGCGGGAGTGGGGCAGATACGCAGTATTTT. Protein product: CASSARAYSGSGADTQYF.

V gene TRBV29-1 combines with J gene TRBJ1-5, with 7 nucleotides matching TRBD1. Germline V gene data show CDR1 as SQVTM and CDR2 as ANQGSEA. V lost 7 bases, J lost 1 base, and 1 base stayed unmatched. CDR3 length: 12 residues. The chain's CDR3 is CSATGSNQPQHF. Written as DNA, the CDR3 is TGCAGCGCGACAGGGAGCAATCAGCCCCAGCATTTT.